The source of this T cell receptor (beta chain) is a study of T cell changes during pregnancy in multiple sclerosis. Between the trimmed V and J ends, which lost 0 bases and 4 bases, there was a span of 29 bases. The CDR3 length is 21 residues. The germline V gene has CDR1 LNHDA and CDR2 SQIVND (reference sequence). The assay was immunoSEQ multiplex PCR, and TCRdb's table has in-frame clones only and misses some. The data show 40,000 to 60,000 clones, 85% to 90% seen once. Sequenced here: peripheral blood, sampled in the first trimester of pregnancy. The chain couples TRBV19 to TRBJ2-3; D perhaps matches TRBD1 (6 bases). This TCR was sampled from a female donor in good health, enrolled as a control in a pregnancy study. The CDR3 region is CASSIDLPGHWTDPDSDTQYF. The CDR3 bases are TGTGCCAGTAGTATAGACCTCCCCGGACATTGGACAGATCCCGATTCAGATACGCAGTATTTT.